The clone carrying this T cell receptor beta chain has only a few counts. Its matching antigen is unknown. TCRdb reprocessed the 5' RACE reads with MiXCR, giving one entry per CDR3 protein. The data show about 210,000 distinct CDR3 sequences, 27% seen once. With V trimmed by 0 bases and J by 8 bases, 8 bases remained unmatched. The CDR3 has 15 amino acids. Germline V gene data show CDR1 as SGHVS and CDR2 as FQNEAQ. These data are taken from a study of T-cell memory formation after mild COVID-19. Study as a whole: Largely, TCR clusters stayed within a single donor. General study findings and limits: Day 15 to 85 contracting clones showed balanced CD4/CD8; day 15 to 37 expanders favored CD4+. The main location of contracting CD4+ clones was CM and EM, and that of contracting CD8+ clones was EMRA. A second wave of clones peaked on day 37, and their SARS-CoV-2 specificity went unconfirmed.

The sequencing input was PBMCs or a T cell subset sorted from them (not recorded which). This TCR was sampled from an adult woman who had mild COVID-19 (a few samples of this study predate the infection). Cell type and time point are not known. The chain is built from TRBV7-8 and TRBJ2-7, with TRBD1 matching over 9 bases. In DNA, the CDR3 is TGTGCCAGCAGCTTAGCCCTGGGACAGGGTCGTAAGCAGTACTTC. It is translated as CASSLALGQGRKQYF.